The sequence of this T cell receptor beta chain was determined in a study of T cells after yellow fever vaccination. The 5'RACE template-switching step produced TCR cDNA and added a universal primer site and UMIs. One entry per CDR3 protein, called by TCRdb with MiXCR from the 5' RACE reads. This sample has 300,000 to 400,000 distinct CDR3 sequences, with 7.5% to 9% found just once. Germline values: CDR1 MNHEY, CDR2 SVGEGT. Trimming removed 2 bases at V and 4 bases at J, with 5 bases between. There are 12 residues in the CDR3. Findings and caveats of the study: Clones that expanded after primary vaccination mostly reappeared after the booster (96% CD4, 88% CD8). A small proportion of clonotypes was detected in both the CD4 and CD8 compartments. Peaking on day 5 versus 15, the secondary response was faster but weaker.

A note on this clonotype: The antigen is unknown.

The TCR sequence derives from a man in his late teens or twenties who received the YFV17D yellow fever vaccine. This specimen consisted of PBMCs, obtained on the day of the first yellow fever vaccination. This sequence joins TRBV6-2 or TRBV6-3 and TRBJ1-1, with D unresolved. CDR3 DNA: TGTGCCAGCAGTTACCGGGTCACTGAAGCTTTCTTT. This sequence encodes CASSYRVTEAFF.